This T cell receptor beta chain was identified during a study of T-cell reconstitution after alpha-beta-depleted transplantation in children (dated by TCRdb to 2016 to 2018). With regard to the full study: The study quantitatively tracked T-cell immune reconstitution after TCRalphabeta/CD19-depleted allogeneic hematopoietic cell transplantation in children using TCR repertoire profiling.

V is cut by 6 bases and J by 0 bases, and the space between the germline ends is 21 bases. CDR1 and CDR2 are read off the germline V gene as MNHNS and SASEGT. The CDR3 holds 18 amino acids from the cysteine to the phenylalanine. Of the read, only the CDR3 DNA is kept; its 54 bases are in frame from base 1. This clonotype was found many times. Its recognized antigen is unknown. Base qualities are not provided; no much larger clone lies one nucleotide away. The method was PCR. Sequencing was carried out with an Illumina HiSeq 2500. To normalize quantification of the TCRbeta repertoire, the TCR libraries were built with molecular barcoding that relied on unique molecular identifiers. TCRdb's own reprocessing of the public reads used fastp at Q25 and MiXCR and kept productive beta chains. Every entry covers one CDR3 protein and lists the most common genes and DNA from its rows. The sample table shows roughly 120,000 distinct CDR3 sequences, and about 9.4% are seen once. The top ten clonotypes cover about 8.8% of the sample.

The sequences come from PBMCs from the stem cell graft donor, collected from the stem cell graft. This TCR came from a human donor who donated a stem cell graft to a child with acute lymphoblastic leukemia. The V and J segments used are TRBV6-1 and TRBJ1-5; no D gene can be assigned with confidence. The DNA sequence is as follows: TGTGCCAGCAGAACCCAGACTGGGGTCTTATATAGCAATCAGCCCCAGCATTTT. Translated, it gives CASRTQTGVLYSNQPQHF.